These 29 T cell receptor beta chains originate from one sample sequenced in a study of CD8+ T cells in alopecia areata. Sequencing used cDNA as its template, made by extracting RNA and reverse transcribing it. Sequencing was performed with immunoSEQ multiplex PCR; in TCRdb, only in-frame clones are kept and a portion is missing. The data show 150,000 to 200,000 clones, 58% seen once. Specified treatment: oral pan-JAK inhibitor, 5-10 mg twice daily. Sequencing was performed on CD4+ T cells sorted from blood, taken at week 24, from a patient treated with tofacitinib. These receptors originate from a human donor with alopecia areata.

The chain has TRBV4-1 and TRBJ2-7; D perhaps matches TRBD1 (7 bases). The CDR3 runs 15 residues. V lost 0 bases and J lost 5, with 14 bases in between. From germline, CDR1 is MGHRA and CDR2 YSYEKL. The CDR3 here is CASSQDYRGGDEQYF. The DNA of the CDR3 is TGCGCCAGCAGCCAAGATTACAGGGGAGGCGACGAGCAGTACTTC.

The rearrangement joins TRBV11-2 to TRBJ2-1; TRBD2 might be the D (6 bases). Trimming took 1 base from V and 15 from J, leaving 22 bases between them. Per the germline V gene, CDR1 is SGHAT and CDR2 is FQNNGV. The CDR3 runs 15 residues. In DNA form, the CDR3 reads TGTGCCAGCAGCTTAGGTATTGCGGGACGAAAGGACCCGTTCTTC. Amino acids: CASSLGIAGRKDPFF.

The J gene is TRBJ2-5, the V gene TRBV2; 9 nucleotides match TRBD2. V dropped 2 bases and J dropped 4; count of bases not matched to a gene: 5. The CDR3 runs to 15 residues. CDR1 SNHLY and CDR2 FYNNEI come from the germline V gene. In DNA, the CDR3 is TGTGCCAGCAGTGAACGTCTAGCGGGATTAGAGACCCAGTACTTC. The encoded protein is CASSERLAGLETQYF. The variable domain in full, with the rest retrieved from reference TRBV2 and TRBJ2-5, is EPEVTQTPSHQVTQMGQEVILRCVPISNHLYFYWYRQILGQKVEFLVSFYNNEISEKSEIFDDQFSVERPDGSNFTLKIRSTKLEDSAMYFCASSERLAGLETQYFGPGTRLLVL.

The V and J genes are TRBV29-1 and TRBJ2-5; 10 bases match TRBD1. Trimming took 3 bases from V and 8 from J; bases not matched to a gene: 6. This CDR3 comprises 13 residues. Looked up from germline, CDR1 is SQVTM and CDR2 is ANQGSEA. CDR3 region: CSVDGQGDKTQYF. The CDR3, as DNA: TGCAGCGTTGATGGACAGGGGGATAAAACCCAGTACTTC. The variable domain in full, with the rest retrieved from reference TRBV29-1 and TRBJ2-5, is SAVISQKPSRDICQRGTSLTIQCQVDSQVTMMFWYRQQPGQSLTLIATANQGSEATYESGFVIDKFPISRPNLTFSTLTVSNMSPEDSSIYLCSVDGQGDKTQYFGPGTRLLVL.

The rearrangement uses TRBV6-5 and TRBJ1-1; 8 bases align to TRBD1. The CDR3 runs 13 residues. V was clipped by 5 bases and J by 6 bases; unmatched bases: 5. In germline, CDR1 is MNHEY, CDR2 SVGAGI. Here the CDR3 DNA reads TGTGCCAGCAGTGGACAGGGAGTGGCTGAAGCTTTCTTT. Protein product: CASSGQGVAEAFF.

The rearrangement uses TRBV5-1 and TRBJ2-5; 7 bases fit TRBD1. V lost 0 bases to trimming and J lost 2 bases; unmatched junction nucleotides: 4. Germline V gene lookup returns CDR1 SGHRS and CDR2 YFSETQ. This CDR3 region has 15 residues. The CDR3 DNA reads TGCGCCAGCAGCTTGGCCGGGACAGAGCAAGAGACCCAGTACTTC. Its translation is CASSLAGTEQETQYF.

The chain employs TRBV29-1 and TRBJ1-2, with 8 bases lining up with TRBD1. The trim removed 4 bases at V and 6 bases at J, leaving 10 bases unmatched. The length of the CDR3 is 14 residues. In germline, CDR1 is SQVTM, CDR2 ANQGSEA. The CDR3 DNA reads as TGCAGCGTTGCAGATCAGGGGGCAGCCCATGGCTACACCTTC. This sequence encodes CSVADQGAAHGYTF.

The count of this clone is one. V gene TRBV29-1 combines with J gene TRBJ2-1; 7 nucleotides align to TRBD1. The V gene's germline CDR1 is SQVTM and CDR2 ANQGSEA. CDR3 size: 13 residues. Trimming at V came to 0 bases and at J to 4 bases, leaving 0 bases not matched to a gene. The CDR3 DNA follows: TGCAGCGTTGAAGAGGACAGGTACAATGAGCAGTTCTTC. As protein: CSVEEDRYNEQFF.

V is TRBV5-1 and J is TRBJ2-5, with 11 bases fitting TRBD1. The CDR3 sequence is 16 residues long. Germline CDR1 reads SGHRS; CDR2 reads YFSETQ. The V segment lost 5 bases and the J segment 2 bases; nucleotides outside the gene matches: 8. CDR3 sequence: CASSLLRDRGQETQYF. The CDR3 coding sequence is TGCGCCAGCAGTCTACTCCGGGACAGGGGGCAAGAGACCCAGTACTTC. Complete variable domain (other parts from reference TRBV5-1 and TRBJ2-5): KAGVTQTPRYLIKTRGQQVTLSCSPISGHRSVSWYQQTPGQGLQFLFEYFSETQRNKGNFPGRFSGRQFSNSRSEMNVSTLELGDSALYLCASSLLRDRGQETQYFGPGTRLLVL.

The chain has TRBV7-9 and TRBJ2-6; D might be TRBD1 (6 bases). Germline lookup yields CDR1 SEHNR and CDR2 FQNEAQ (reference sequence). CDR3 length: 14 residues. V was clipped by 7 bases and J by 2 bases, with 9 bases between them. The DNA of the CDR3 is TGTGCCAGCAACAACAGGGCTGGGGCCAACGTCCTGACTTTC. Its translation: CASNNRAGANVLTF.

This clone was found a few times. The CDR3, as DNA: TGTGCCATTCGAGTAGATGGGGACAGCTTATATGGCTACACCTTC. Translation: CAIRVDGDSLYGYTF. The chain uses TRBV10-3 and TRBJ1-2, with 7 nucleotides matching TRBD1. CDR3 size: 15 residues. V shed 9 bases and J 5 bases; nucleotides not matched to a gene: 15. CDR1 and CDR2 from the germline V gene are ENHRY and SYGVKD.

This clone occurred a few times. The V gene is TRBV5-1, the J gene TRBJ2-1, with TRBD2 identical over 10 bases. The ends lost 5 bases at V and 3 bases at J; junction bases unmatched: 5. CDR3 size: 15 residues. Germline V gene sequence: CDR1 SGHRS, CDR2 YFSETQ. The CDR3 DNA follows: TGCGCCAGCAGGCAGCTAGCGGGAGACTACAATGAGCAGTTCTTC. It is translated as CASRQLAGDYNEQFF.

The CDR3 DNA reads TGCGCCAGCAGCCAGGGGACAGGGGGCAGATACGAGCAGTACTTC. Its translation is CASSQGTGGRYEQYF. The genes are TRBV4-3 and TRBJ2-7; TRBD1 aligns across 12 bases. This CDR3 spans 15 amino acids. Germline V gene sequence: CDR1 LGHNA, CDR2 YSLEER. The J segment lost 4 bases and the V segment lost 3 bases, leaving 4 bases of the junction unmatched.

This clone was detected only a few times. Written as DNA, the CDR3 is TGTGCCTGGAGTGTTATGGTGGATACGCAGTATTTT. Amino acids: CAWSVMVDTQYF. The chain couples TRBV30 to TRBJ2-3; D gene uncertain. The V and J ends lost 0 bases and 6 bases respectively, with 7 bases between them. The germline CDR1 and CDR2 sequences are GTSNPN and SVGIG (reference sequence). This CDR3 region has 12 residues.

The chain carries TRBV30 and TRBJ2-2; D may correspond to TRBD1 or TRBD2 (5 bases each). V was pared by 4 bases and J by 6 bases, with 12 bases between. The CDR3 runs to 13 residues. Germline values: CDR1 GTSNPN, CDR2 SVGIG (reference sequence). In DNA form, the CDR3 reads TGTGCCTGGACAGGGAGCAACGCCGGGGAGCTGTTTTTT. The encoded protein is CAWTGSNAGELFF. The full variable domain, completed using reference TRBV30 and TRBJ2-2, is SQTIHQWPATLVQPVGSPLSLECTVEGTSNPNLYWYRQAAGRGLQLLFYSVGIGQISSEVPQNLSASRPQDRQFILSSKKLLLSDSGFYLCAWTGSNAGELFFGEGSRLTVL.

The J gene is TRBJ2-5, the V gene TRBV30; 14 bases align to TRBD2. CDR1 and CDR2 (germline): GTSNPN, SVGIG (reference sequence). Unmatched junction bases numbered 10, after V lost 7 bases and J lost 6 bases. The CDR3 extends over 15 amino acids. DNA of the CDR3: TGTGCCTTCGCGACTAGCGGGAGGGTTGGAAAGACCCAGTACTTC. Translated: CAFATSGRVGKTQYF.

V and J are TRBV30 and TRBJ1-2; weak D call: TRBD1 (6 bases). The ends were cut back, 6 bases at V and 2 bases at J, with 13 bases in the middle. CDR1 and CDR2 from the germline V gene are GTSNPN and SVGIG (reference sequence). This CDR3 region has 13 residues. The CDR3 DNA reads TGTGCCTGTCCCACAGGGACCAACTATGGCTACACCTTC. Its translation: CACPTGTNYGYTF. Combining the CDR3 with reference TRBV30 and TRBJ1-2 gives the whole variable domain SQTIHQWPATLVQPVGSPLSLECTVEGTSNPNLYWYRQAAGRGLQLLFYSVGIGQISSEVPQNLSASRPQDRQFILSSKKLLLSDSGFYLCACPTGTNYGYTFGSGTRLTVV.

CDR3 nucleotides: TGTGCCAGCAGCTCTCTAGCCGGGGTGGACACCGGGGAGCTGTTTTTT. The encoded protein is CASSSLAGVDTGELFF. J is TRBJ2-2 and V is TRBV7-2; D perhaps matches TRBD2 (5 bases). The CDR3 has 16 residues. Germline V CDR1 and CDR2: SGHTA, FQGNSA. V was clipped by 4 bases and J by 3 bases, with 15 bases between them.

The chain carries TRBV15 and TRBJ2-3; TRBD2 matches 10 bases. This CDR3 has 16 amino acids. The junction had 8 bases not matched to a gene; V was cut back by 3 bases and J by 5 bases. Germline assignment: CDR1 LNHNV and CDR2 YYDKDF (reference sequence). CDR3 region: CATSSLSGGAVDTQYF. The CDR3, as DNA: TGTGCCACCAGCAGTCTAAGCGGGGGGGCCGTAGATACGCAGTATTTT.

This chain links TRBV7-8 with TRBJ2-2; D is uncertain. Trimming took 5 bases from V and 1 from J, leaving 14 bases between them. The germline gives CDR1 SGHVS, CDR2 FQNEAQ. The CDR3 totals 16 residues. The CDR3 bases are TGTGCCAGCAGCCCACTTGGAGAAGTGAACACCGGGGAGCTGTTTTTT. As protein: CASSPLGEVNTGELFF.

V gene TRBV9 combines with J gene TRBJ2-3; 7 bases align to TRBD1. V dropped 4 bases and J dropped 3; count of bases not matched to a gene: 8. The CDR3 totals 15 residues. Germline values: CDR1 SGDLS, CDR2 YYNGEE. The CDR3: CASSSRDRLTDTQYF. The CDR3 region has the DNA TGTGCCAGCAGCTCACGGGACAGACTAACAGATACGCAGTATTTT.

V and J are TRBV7-2 and TRBJ2-1; tentatively, D is TRBD1 (5 bases). Between the trimmed V and J ends, which lost 1 base and 8 bases, there was a span of 9 bases. Germline values: CDR1 SGHTA, CDR2 FQGNSA. The CDR3 length is 13 residues. CDR3 in DNA: TGTGCCAGCAGCTTAGGTACCAGGGATGAGCAGTTCTTC. The encoded protein is CASSLGTRDEQFF.

This clone appeared a few times. The V gene is TRBV20-1, the J gene TRBJ2-1; no reliable D call. The V end was cut by 1 base, the J end by 9 bases, with 7 bases between. The CDR3 contains 11 residues. Germline V gives CDR1 DFQATT, CDR2 SNEGSKA (reference sequence). DNA for the CDR3: TGCAGTGCTAGAGTTGCTGGTGAGCAGTTCTTC. Amino acid sequence: CSARVAGEQFF.

The V call is TRBV18, the J call TRBJ1-2; the D gene is possibly TRBD1 (6 bases). With 3 bases removed from V and 2 bases from J, the gap between germline ends came to 13 bases. This CDR3 has 15 residues. Germline CDR1 is KGHSH and CDR2 is LQKENI. The CDR3 nucleotides read TGTGCCAGCTCACCCGCACAGGGACAAAACTATGGCTACACCTTC. Its translation is CASSPAQGQNYGYTF.

The chain joins TRBV5-6 to TRBJ2-5, with TRBD1 identical over 9 bases. Trimming removed 3 bases from V and 4 bases from J; junction bases left unmatched: 4. CDR1 is SGHDT, CDR2 YYEEEE, per germline. The CDR3 loop spans 14 amino acids. The CDR3 DNA reads as TGTGCCAGCAGCTCAACAGGGGGCAGAGAGACCCAGTACTTC. As protein: CASSSTGGRETQYF.

This clone was counted between two and nine times. The chain links TRBV29-1 to TRBJ2-5, with D perhaps TRBD1 (6 bases). V was clipped by 2 bases and J by 5 bases, with 18 bases between them. CDR3 length equals 15 residues. CDR1 SQVTM and CDR2 ANQGSEA come from the germline V gene. The chain's CDR3 is CSVEIIGQRWETQYF. The CDR3 DNA follows: TGCAGCGTTGAAATTATAGGACAGCGGTGGGAGACCCAGTACTTC.

In this sample, this clone turned up a few times. The rearrangement uses TRBV19 and TRBJ2-2, with D possibly matching TRBD1 (6 bases). Germline CDR1 reads LNHDA; CDR2 reads SQIVND (reference sequence). The V and J ends lost 4 bases and 3 bases respectively, with 12 bases between them. CDR3 length: 15 amino acids. The CDR3 loop is CASSNTGWYTGELFF. The CDR3 DNA sequence: TGTGCCAGTAGTAATACAGGGTGGTACACCGGGGAGCTGTTTTTT. Full variable domain (rest looked up from reference TRBV19 and TRBJ2-2): DGGITQSPKYLFRKEGQNVTLSCEQNLNHDAMYWYRQDPGQGLRLIYYSQIVNDFQKGDIAEGYSVSREKKESFPLTVTSAQKNPTAFYLCASSNTGWYTGELFFGEGSRLTVL.

The chain employs TRBV23-1 and TRBJ1-5; TRBD1 agrees at 7 bases. TRBV23-1 is filed as an ORF, its function uncertain. V shed 4 bases and J 3 bases; nucleotides not matched to a gene: 9. There are 16 residues in the CDR3. The CDR3 nucleotides read TGCGCCAGCAGTCGCGTCGACAGGGTGGTCAATCAGCCCCAGCATTTT. Translating it yields CASSRVDRVVNQPQHF.

The chain couples TRBV4-3 to TRBJ2-6; unclear D gene. V lost 3 bases and J lost 0, with 15 bases in between. Germline loops: CDR1 LGHNA, CDR2 YSLEER. This CDR3 has 18 residues. The DNA of the CDR3 is TGCGCCAGCAGCCAGGAAACGGACGGATTCTCTGGGGCCAACGTCCTGACTTTC. Translation gives CASSQETDGFSGANVLTF.